The source of this T cell receptor beta chain is a study of blood T cell repertoires in COVID-19. Study background: T cells, B-cell-depleted T cells, or PBMCs supplied cDNA or gDNA.

Only in-frame clones appear in the TCRdb table, and some are missing; sequencing was by immunoSEQ multiplex PCR. The top ten hold about 1.5% of the sample, which has 300,000 to 450,000 clones, around 87% seen once. Donors were grouped by their self-reported clinical history. Symptom resolution, clearance, or two negative PCRs marked the recovered donors of Cohort 3. Germline loops: CDR1 SGHAT, CDR2 FQNNGV. The V segment lost 1 base and the J segment 1 base; nucleotides outside the gene matches: 11. The CDR3 is made up of 19 amino acids. The specimen sequenced was PBMCs or T cells enriched from blood (not recorded which). The sequence was collected from a young man who had recovered from COVID-19. The rearrangement joins TRBV11-2 to TRBJ2-5; TRBD2 matches at 11 bases. The chain's CDR3 is CASSLVLSSGGIPQETQYF. CDR3 coding DNA: TGTGCCAGCAGCTTAGTGTTGTCTAGCGGGGGGATCCCCCAAGAGACCCAGTACTTC.